Presented here are 30 T cell receptor beta chains from one specimen sequenced in a study of graft-versus-host responses after intestinal transplantation. The antigens these receptors bind are not known. TCRdb keeps only in-frame clones here, not all; method: immunoSEQ multiplex PCR. Here the sample spans tens of thousands of clones, approximately 95% being singletons. The source was unstimulated CD8+ T cells sorted from spleen or lymph node cells, collected before transplant. All receptors come from a human donor who was the organ donor for an intestinal transplant.

CDR3 sequence: CASSPRGTGGGDPTQQYF. The CDR3 DNA reads as TGTGCCAGCAGCCCCAGGGGTACTGGCGGGGGGGACCCTACGCAGCAGTACTTC. V is TRBV27 and J is TRBJ2-7, with TRBD2 matching over 9 bases. The CDR3 is 18 residues long. Germline V gives CDR1 MNHEY, CDR2 SMNVEV (reference sequence). V lost 6 bases, J lost 8 bases, and 23 bases stayed unmatched.

This clone was detected only once. This chain uses TRBV30 with TRBJ1-1; perhaps TRBD1 as D (5 bases). CDR3 length equals 12 residues. Trimming took 3 bases from V and 1 from J, leaving 6 bases between them. CDR1 GTSNPN and CDR2 SVGIG come from the germline V gene (reference sequence). CDR3 coding DNA: TGTGCCTGGAGGGGGGGGAACACTGAAGCTTTCTTT. Translation: CAWRGGNTEAFF.

The rearrangement uses TRBV10-2 and TRBJ2-2; TRBD1 agrees at 12 bases. Germline V gives CDR1 WSHSY, CDR2 SAAADI. Trimming at V came to 6 bases and at J to 4 bases, leaving 6 bases not matched to a gene. This CDR3 is 16 amino acids long. The CDR3 coding sequence is TGCGCCAGCAGGATACGGGACAGGGGGCGCACCGGGGAGCTGTTTTTT. This encodes CASRIRDRGRTGELFF.

The chain employs TRBV9 and TRBJ2-3; perhaps TRBD2 as D (6 bases). CDR1 is SGDLS, CDR2 YYNGEE, per germline. The V gene lost 0 bases and the J gene lost 2 bases, with 7 bases spanning the gap. The CDR3 has 14 amino acids. The DNA for the CDR3 is TGTGCCAGCAGCGTAGCGGGGGACACAGATACGCAGTATTTT. It encodes CASSVAGDTDTQYF. Based on the CDR3 plus reference TRBV9 and TRBJ2-3, the full variable domain is DSGVTQTPKHLITATGQRVTLRCSPRSGDLSVYWYQQSLDQGLQFLIQYYNGEERAKGNILERFSAQQFPDLHSELNLSSLELGDSALYFCASSVAGDTDTQYFGPGTRLTVL.

The V and J genes are TRBV28 and TRBJ1-1; TRBD1 might be the D (6 bases). V shed 7 bases and J shed 1 base, with 10 bases lying between them. The germline V gene has CDR1 MDHEN and CDR2 SYDVKM. This CDR3 has 13 amino acids. The DNA for the CDR3 is TGTGCCAGCACCGAGACAGGGAACACTGAAGCTTTCTTT. Protein sequence: CASTETGNTEAFF.

The genes are TRBV19 and TRBJ2-7; 7 nucleotides match TRBD1. Per germline, CDR1 LNHDA and CDR2 SQIVND (reference sequence). This CDR3 is built from 15 residues. V trimming: 10 bases; J trimming: 0 bases; junction bases outside the gene matches: 12. The CDR3 nucleotides read TGTGCCACCGCACTGGCCGGGACAGACTCCTACGAGCAGTACTTC. It encodes CATALAGTDSYEQYF.

The chain recombines TRBV6-1 with TRBJ1-2; D uncertain. This CDR3 has 13 amino acids. The germline CDR1 and CDR2 sequences are MNHNS and SASEGT. The V gene lost 1 base and the J gene lost 4 bases, with 7 bases spanning the gap. In DNA, the CDR3 is TGTGCCAGCAGTGAAGGGACGGTCTATGGCTACACCTTC. It is translated as CASSEGTVYGYTF.

This clone was observed a handful of times. The chain employs TRBV19 and TRBJ1-2; a possible D gene is TRBD1 (5 bases). V was shortened by 6 bases and J by 7 bases, with 9 bases between the two germline ends. This CDR3 spans 11 amino acids. CDR1 is LNHDA, CDR2 SQIVND, per germline (reference sequence). CDR3 protein: CASRAGLGYTF. Written as DNA, the CDR3 is TGTGCCAGTAGGGCAGGGCTTGGCTACACCTTC.

The J gene is TRBJ1-3, the V gene TRBV27, with 8 bases aligning to TRBD1. The CDR3 is 17 amino acids. The germline V gene encodes CDR1 MNHEY and CDR2 SMNVEV (reference sequence). V gave up 4 bases and J gave up 0 bases; unmatched junction bases: 8. The CDR3 DNA sequence: TGTGCCAGCAGTTCCATAACGGACAGGGCCTCTGGAAACACCATATATTTT. This codes for CASSSITDRASGNTIYF.

CDR3 DNA: TGTGCCAGCAGCTTAAATCCGGGTCCCCAATCCTACGAGCAGTACTTC. Its protein is CASSLNPGPQSYEQYF. V and J are TRBV7-6 and TRBJ2-7; no clear D. Germline CDR1 is SGHVS and CDR2 is FNYEAQ. There are 16 residues in the CDR3. V lost 2 bases to trimming and J lost 1 base, with 15 bases between them.

This clone was picked up a small number of times. This sequence joins TRBV5-6 and TRBJ2-7, with 7 bases lining up with TRBD1. The CDR3 is made up of 14 amino acids. After removal of 2 bases from V and 6 bases from J, the junction contained 8 bases not matched to a gene. Germline CDR1 and CDR2: SGHDT and YYEEEE. The CDR3: CASSFGRGISEQYF. In DNA, the CDR3 is TGTGCCAGCAGCTTCGGCAGGGGGATTAGCGAGCAGTACTTC. The complete variable domain, with remaining parts taken from reference TRBV5-6 and TRBJ2-7, reads DAGVTQSPTHLIKTRGQQVTLRCSPKSGHDTVSWYQQALGQGPQFIFQYYEEEERQRGNFPDRFSGHQFPNYSSELNVNALLLGDSALYLCASSFGRGISEQYFGPGTRLTVT.

This chain links TRBV5-1 with TRBJ1-2; D unclear. The CDR3 extends over 12 amino acids. The V end lost 4 bases, the J end lost 6 bases, and 10 bases lay between the germline ends. The germline V gene has CDR1 SGHRS and CDR2 YFSETQ. The CDR3 region is CASSREGDGYTF. The CDR3 DNA sequence: TGCGCCAGCAGCCGGGAAGGAGATGGCTACACCTTC.

This rearrangement joins TRBV30 to TRBJ1-6, with D unclear. The ends were cut back, 3 bases at V and 0 bases at J, with 3 bases in the middle. The CDR3 covers 13 residues. Germline CDR1 GTSNPN, CDR2 SVGIG (reference sequence). The CDR3 reads CAWSGSYNSPLHF. CDR3 bases: TGTGCCTGGAGCGGCTCCTATAATTCACCCCTCCACTTT.

The rearrangement links TRBV9 to TRBJ2-1, with D possibly being TRBD2 (5 bases). The CDR3 is 16 amino acids. CDR1 SGDLS and CDR2 YYNGEE come from the germline V gene. Trimming left V 0 bases short and J 0 bases short, with 10 bases between. Written as DNA, the CDR3 is TGTGCCAGCAGCGTAGGTTTGGGGAGCTCCTACAATGAGCAGTTCTTC. Translating gives CASSVGLGSSYNEQFF.

The gene calls are TRBV29-1 and TRBJ1-2, with TRBD1 identical over 7 bases. The germline gives CDR1 SQVTM, CDR2 ANQGSEA. The CDR3 has 12 amino acids. V lost 8 bases and J lost 2; bases outside the gene matches: 5. The CDR3 DNA follows: TGCAGCTTTTCGACAGGGAACTATGGCTACACCTTC. This encodes CSFSTGNYGYTF.

The genes are TRBV9 and TRBJ2-7, with D perhaps TRBD1 or TRBD2 (5 bases each). Germline CDR1 and CDR2: SGDLS and YYNGEE. The V end lost 4 bases, the J end lost 4 bases, and 15 bases lay between the germline ends. The CDR3 extends over 14 amino acids. The CDR3 protein is CASSRDSGGYEQYF. The CDR3 region has the DNA TGTGCCAGCAGCCGTGACAGCGGCGGGTACGAGCAGTACTTC.

The rearrangement joins TRBV27 to TRBJ2-7, with 7 bases identical to TRBD2. V was clipped by 2 bases and J by 0 bases; unmatched bases: 16. CDR3 size: 19 residues. Germline loops: CDR1 MNHEY, CDR2 SMNVEV (reference sequence). CDR3 region: CASSLGGGWRGSGSYEQYF. For the CDR3, the DNA is TGTGCCAGCAGTTTAGGGGGGGGTTGGCGCGGGTCGGGCTCCTACGAGCAGTACTTC.

CDR3 bases: TGTGCCAGTAGTATCGGCACCTACAATGAGCAGTTCTTC. Protein sequence: CASSIGTYNEQFF. This sequence joins TRBV19 and TRBJ2-1; no clear D gene. With 3 bases removed from V and 2 bases from J, the gap between germline ends came to 5 bases. Germline V gene lookup returns CDR1 LNHDA and CDR2 SQIVND (reference sequence). The CDR3 spans 13 residues.

The CDR3 spells CASSGGDLNTEAFF. As DNA, the CDR3 is TGTGCCAGCAGCGGTGGCGACTTGAACACTGAAGCTTTCTTT. V and J are TRBV9 and TRBJ1-1; D is ambiguous. Germline V CDR1 and CDR2: SGDLS, YYNGEE. The V and J ends lost 3 bases and 0 bases respectively, with 9 bases between them. This CDR3 has 14 amino acids.

The chain recombines TRBV2 with TRBJ2-6, with 8 bases identical to TRBD1. Germline CDR1 and CDR2: SNHLY and FYNNEI. Germline trimming cut 5 bases from V and 0 bases from J; bases unmatched to any gene: 6. The CDR3 extends over 17 amino acids. The CDR3 reads CASSQPGQVSGANVLTF. The CDR3 DNA reads as TGTGCCAGCAGTCAACCGGGACAGGTCTCTGGGGCCAACGTCCTGACTTTC.

The rearrangement links TRBV4-1 to TRBJ2-7, with 15 bases fitting TRBD2. This CDR3 comprises 17 residues. J lost 6 bases, V lost 2 bases, and 8 bases had no gene match. Germline CDR1 reads MGHRA; CDR2 reads YSYEKL. The CDR3 protein is CASSQSLGLAGGSEQYF. The CDR3 DNA reads as TGCGCCAGCAGCCAATCCCTGGGACTAGCGGGGGGATCCGAGCAGTACTTC.

The chain has TRBV5-1 and TRBJ2-1; TRBD2 aligns across 15 bases. This CDR3 comprises 18 residues. Germline trimming cut 1 base from V and 4 bases from J; bases unmatched to any gene: 6. The germline CDR1 and CDR2 sequences are SGHRS and YFSETQ. The CDR3 nucleotides read TGCGCCAGCAGCTTGAGAGGGACTAGCGGGGGGTTTTACAATGAGCAGTTCTTC. Protein: CASSLRGTSGGFYNEQFF.

The CDR3 loop is CASSWDGYEQYF. CDR3 DNA: TGTGCCAGCAGCTGGGACGGCTACGAGCAGTACTTC. The chain joins TRBV12-1 to TRBJ2-7. TRBV12-1 is flagged as a pseudogene. The CDR3 consists of 12 residues.

CDR3: CASSASTGEVNQPQHF. The CDR3 DNA follows: TGTGCCAGCAGCGCGTCGACAGGGGAGGTCAATCAGCCCCAGCATTTT. The rearrangement links TRBV27 to TRBJ1-5, with 8 bases matching TRBD1. The junction had 10 bases not matched to a gene; V was cut back by 6 bases and J by 3 bases. The CDR3 sequence is 16 residues long. Per germline, CDR1 MNHEY and CDR2 SMNVEV (reference sequence).

V gene TRBV7-8 combines with J gene TRBJ2-5, with TRBD1 matching 9 bases. The J call may be wrong; the DNA end is better matched by TRBJ2-7. The V gene's germline CDR1 is SGHVS and CDR2 FQNEAQ. CDR3 length: 17 residues. The CDR3 DNA reads as TGTGCCAGCAGCTTCCCACAGGGGGCCGCTCTCCCCTACGAGCAGTACTTC. As protein: CASSFPQGAALPYEQYF.

The V gene is TRBV15, the J gene TRBJ2-2; 8 positions agree with TRBD1. The J segment lost 6 bases and the V segment lost 5 bases, leaving 8 bases of the junction unmatched. Germline V gene data show CDR1 as LNHNV and CDR2 as YYDKDF (reference sequence). The CDR3 has 15 residues. The CDR3: CATSGDRGGPGELFF. The CDR3 DNA follows: TGTGCCACCAGCGGTGACAGGGGAGGTCCCGGGGAGCTGTTTTTT.

The rearrangement links TRBV10-3 to TRBJ2-2; the D call may be TRBD1 or TRBD2 (5 bases each). Trimming took off 5 bases at V and 7 bases at J, with 26 bases between the two ends. Looked up from germline, CDR1 is ENHRY and CDR2 is SYGVKD. The CDR3 extends over 18 amino acids. The CDR3 sequence: CAISHRKGTGVGSGELFF. The CDR3 DNA reads TGTGCCATCAGTCACAGGAAAGGCACTGGGGTTGGGAGCGGGGAGCTGTTTTTT.

The chain couples TRBV4-2 to TRBJ2-7, with D unclear. Germline V gives CDR1 LGHNA, CDR2 YNFKEQ. The CDR3 spans 16 residues. Trimming removed 0 bases at V and 2 bases at J, with 14 bases between. Here the CDR3 DNA reads TGTGCCAGCAGCCAAGACGGATTCGAACTAACCTACGAGCAGTACTTC. Its protein product is CASSQDGFELTYEQYF.

V is TRBV12-5 and J is TRBJ1-2, with 10 bases lining up with TRBD1. CDR1 and CDR2 from the germline V gene are LGHNT and FRNRAP. The CDR3 runs 15 residues. Trimming cost V 7 bases and J 0 bases; bases outside gene matches: 5. This chain's CDR3 is CASDIGQGANYGYTF. DNA of the CDR3: TGTGCTAGTGACATTGGACAGGGGGCTAACTATGGCTACACCTTC.

The chain is built from TRBV6-1 and TRBJ2-1; D unclear. Germline CDR1 MNHNS, CDR2 SASEGT. This CDR3 has 14 residues. Trimming cost V 6 bases and J 4 bases, with 13 bases left between them. CDR3 coding DNA: TGTGCCAGCAGGAGCCAAGGATCATACAATGAGCAGTTCTTC. As protein: CASRSQGSYNEQFF.